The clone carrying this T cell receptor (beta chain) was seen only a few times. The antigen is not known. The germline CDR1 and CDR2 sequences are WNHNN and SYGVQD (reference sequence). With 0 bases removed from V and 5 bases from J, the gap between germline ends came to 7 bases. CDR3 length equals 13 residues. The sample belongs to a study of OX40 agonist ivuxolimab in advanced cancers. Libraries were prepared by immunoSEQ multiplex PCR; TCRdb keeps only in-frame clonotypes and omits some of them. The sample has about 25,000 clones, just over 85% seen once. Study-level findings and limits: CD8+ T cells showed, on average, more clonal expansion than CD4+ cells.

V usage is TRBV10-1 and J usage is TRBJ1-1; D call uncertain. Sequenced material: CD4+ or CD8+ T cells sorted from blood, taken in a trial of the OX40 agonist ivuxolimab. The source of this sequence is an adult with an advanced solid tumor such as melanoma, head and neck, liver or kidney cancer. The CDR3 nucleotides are TGCGCCAGCAGTGAGTCGAAAGGAACTGAAGCTTTCTTT. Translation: CASSESKGTEAFF.